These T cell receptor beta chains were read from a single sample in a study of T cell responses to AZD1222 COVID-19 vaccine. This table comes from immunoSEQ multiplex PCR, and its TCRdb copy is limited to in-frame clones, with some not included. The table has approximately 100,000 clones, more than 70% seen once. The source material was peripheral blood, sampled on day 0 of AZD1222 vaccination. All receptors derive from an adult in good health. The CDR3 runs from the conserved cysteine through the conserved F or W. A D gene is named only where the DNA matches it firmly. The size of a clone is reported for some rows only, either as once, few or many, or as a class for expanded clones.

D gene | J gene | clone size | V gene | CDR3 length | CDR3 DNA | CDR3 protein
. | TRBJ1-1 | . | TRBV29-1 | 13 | TGCAGCGCCGAGGGACCGGAGAACACTGAAGCTTTCTTT | CSAEGPENTEAFF
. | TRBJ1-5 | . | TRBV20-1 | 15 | TGCAGTGCTAGTAGCGGGGATAAGTTAGCTCAGCCCCAGCATTTT | CSASSGDKLAQPQHF
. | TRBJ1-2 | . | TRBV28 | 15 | TGTGCCAGCAGTACCGCCTTTGACAGGAACTATGGCTACACCTTC | CASSTAFDRNYGYTF
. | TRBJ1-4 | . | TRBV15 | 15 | TGTGCCACCAGCCCAACCCGGGCTAATACAGAAAAACTGTTTTTT | CATSPTRANTEKLFF
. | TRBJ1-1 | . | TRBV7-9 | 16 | TGTGCCAGCAGCTTAGTTGGGGGCCTTGGCGACACTGAAGCTTTCTTT | CASSLVGGLGDTEAFF
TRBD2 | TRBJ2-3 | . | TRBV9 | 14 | TGTGCCAGTACGGAGACTAGCCGAACAGATACGCAGTATTTT | CASTETSRTDTQYF
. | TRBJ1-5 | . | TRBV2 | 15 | TGTGCCAGCACCTTCGCGGGCGGGGGATATCAGCCCCAGCATTTT | CASTFAGGGYQPQHF
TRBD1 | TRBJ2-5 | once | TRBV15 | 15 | TGTGCCACCAGTTGGGACAGGGGGCTCCAAGAGACCCAGTACTTC | CATSWDRGLQETQYF
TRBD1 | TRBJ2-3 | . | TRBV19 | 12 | TGTGCCACCCAGGGGGTGGCAGATACGCAGTATTTT | CATQGVADTQYF
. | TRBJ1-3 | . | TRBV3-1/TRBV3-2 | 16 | TGTGCCAGCAGCCAAGACCCAGCTGCCTCTGGAAACACCATATATTTT | CASSQDPAASGNTIYF
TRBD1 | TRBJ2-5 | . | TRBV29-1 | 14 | TGCAGCGTGCTTGGACAGGGGCGGGCGGAGACCCAGTACTTC | CSVLGQGRAETQYF
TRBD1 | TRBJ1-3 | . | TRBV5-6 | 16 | TGTGCCAGCAGCCTGACGACAGGGGAAATCGGAAACACCATATATTTT | CASSLTTGEIGNTIYF
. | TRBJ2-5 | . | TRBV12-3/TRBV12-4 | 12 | TGTGCCAGCAGTTTGGCTGGGACGGCCCAGTACTTC | CASSLAGTAQYF
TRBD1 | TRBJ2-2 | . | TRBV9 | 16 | TGTGCCAGCAGCGTAGAGGGGACAGGGTTACCCGGGGAGCTGTTTTTT | CASSVEGTGLPGELFF
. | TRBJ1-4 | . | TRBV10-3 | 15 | TGTGCCATCAGTGGGGGACACCCAACTAATGAAAAACTGTTTTTT | CAISGGHPTNEKLFF
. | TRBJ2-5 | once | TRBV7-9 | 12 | TGTGCCAGCCCCACAGGGACGGAGACCCAGTACTTC | CASPTGTETQYF
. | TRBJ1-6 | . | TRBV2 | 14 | TGTGCCAGCAGTGAAGCGACGGAGAATTCACCCCTCCACTTT | CASSEATENSPLHF